This TCR beta chain came from a study of blood T cell repertoires in COVID-19. Study background: Italy, Spain and the United States were the sources of the convalescent and acute COVID-19 samples.

The CDR3 runs to 12 residues. Germline V gene data show CDR1 as MNHEY and CDR2 as SVGAGI. V was trimmed by 6 bases and J by 2 bases, leaving 7 bases between them. TCRdb's copy holds only in-frame clones and misses some; the assay was immunoSEQ multiplex PCR. The table shows around 180,000 clones, with roughly 84% occurring only once. J is TRBJ1-1 and V is TRBV6-5, with D hard to call. The sequence derives from a woman of 80 years or more with active or convalescent COVID-19. Sequenced input: peripheral blood. CDR3 in amino acids: CASRADNTEAFF. The CDR3 nucleotides read TGTGCCAGCAGGGCGGATAACACTGAAGCTTTCTTT.